These 14 T cell receptor beta chains came from one sample sequenced in a study of neurological immune-mediated disorders. Using its own MiXCR run on the 5' RACE reads, TCRdb lists one record per CDR3 protein. The sample includes 95,000 to 150,000 distinct CDR3 sequences, 3.2% of them seen just once. Sequenced sample: PBMCs. These receptors were obtained from a woman under 40 with multiple sclerosis.

This clonotype came up a few times. This may come from a read error, since a much larger clone is one base off. The chain combines TRBV9 with TRBJ1-3; D remains ambiguous. CDR1 and CDR2 from the germline V gene are SGDLS and YYNGEE. The CDR3 covers 14 residues. The V gene lost 3 bases and the J gene lost 10 bases, with 17 bases spanning the gap. As DNA, the CDR3 is TGTGCCAGCAGCGGTGGATCTGGGTCGAAAACCATATATTTT. It encodes CASSGGSGSKTIYF.

V gene TRBV7-6 combines with J gene TRBJ1-3, with 8 bases that match TRBD1. This CDR3 contains 15 residues. With 4 bases clipped from V and 2 bases from J, the junction kept 4 bases outside the gene matches. The germline V gene encodes CDR1 SGHVS and CDR2 FNYEAQ. The CDR3 region has the DNA TGTGCCAGCAGCTCCCAGGGGGCGACTGGAAACACCATATATTTT. It is translated as CASSSQGATGNTIYF.

This clonotype was observed many times. This rearrangement joins TRBV20-1 to TRBJ1-6; 7 positions match TRBD1. Germline V lookup: CDR1 DFQATT, CDR2 SNEGSKA (reference sequence). The CDR3 length is 14 residues. V lost 1 base to trimming and J lost 6 bases; unmatched junction nucleotides: 3. Here the CDR3 reads CSARGQGSNSPLHF. CDR3 bases: TGCAGTGCTAGAGGACAGGGAAGTAATTCACCCCTCCACTTT.

This clonotype was counted between two and nine times. A much larger clone lies a single base off, so this may be a read error. The chain uses TRBV20-1 and TRBJ1-6, with TRBD1 identical over 8 bases. Germline V CDR1 and CDR2: DFQATT, SNEGSKA (reference sequence). The CDR3 has 15 amino acids. The CDR3 reads CSAREAGGYNSHLHF. In DNA, the CDR3 is TGCAGTGCTAGAGAGGCAGGGGGCTATAATTCACACCTCCACTTT.

This clonotype was recorded many times. The rearrangement joins TRBV27 to TRBJ1-1; D is unclear. Germline lookup yields CDR1 MNHEY and CDR2 SMNVEV (reference sequence). CDR3 size: 19 residues. Trimming cost V 4 bases and J 1 base, with 25 bases left between them. Written as DNA, the CDR3 is TGTGCCAGCAGTTCACCACCTCGACCTTCAGGTGTAAAGAACACTGAAGCTTTCTTT. Translating gives CASSSPPRPSGVKNTEAFF.

This clonotype came up many times. The rearrangement uses TRBV6-5 and TRBJ2-1; 11 bases map to TRBD2. CDR3 size: 17 residues. Germline CDR1 MNHEY, CDR2 SVGAGI. The trim removed 6 bases at V and 0 bases at J, leaving 7 bases unmatched. CDR3 loop: CASRYGTSGTSYNEQFF. CDR3 bases: TGTGCCAGCAGATATGGGACTAGCGGAACCTCCTACAATGAGCAGTTCTTC.

This clonotype was observed at least ten times. The rearrangement joins TRBV27 to TRBJ1-1; 7 bases match TRBD1. Germline assignment: CDR1 MNHEY and CDR2 SMNVEV (reference sequence). CDR3 length: 13 amino acids. V shed 5 bases, J shed 4 bases, and the junction held 4 bases outside the gene matches. The CDR3 DNA follows: TGTGCCAGCAGTACGACAGGGCGCACTGAAGCTTTCTTT. It codes for CASSTTGRTEAFF.

The chain carries TRBV28 and TRBJ2-7; 10 bases fit TRBD1. CDR1 is MDHEN and CDR2 is SYDVKM in the germline V gene. V lost 5 bases, J lost 4 bases, and 8 bases stayed unmatched. The CDR3 consists of 15 residues. The CDR3 loop is CASSPGDRGRYEQYF. The CDR3 DNA reads as TGTGCCAGCAGTCCAGGGGACAGGGGCAGATACGAGCAGTACTTC.

This clonotype was found many times. The CDR3 protein is CASSLTSTGEDTEAFF. For the CDR3, the DNA is TGTGCCAGCAGCTTAACATCGACAGGGGAGGACACTGAAGCTTTCTTT. The chain links TRBV27 to TRBJ1-1; 8 bases line up with TRBD1. This CDR3 spans 16 amino acids. Germline V CDR1 and CDR2: MNHEY, SMNVEV (reference sequence). V lost 6 bases and J lost 3; bases outside the gene matches: 12.

This clonotype was detected ten times or more. The rearrangement joins TRBV6-1 to TRBJ1-1; D is uncertain. Trimming removed 6 bases at V and 11 bases at J, with 13 bases between. This CDR3 is built from 11 residues. Germline CDR1 reads MNHNS; CDR2 reads SASEGT. CDR3 residues: CASRDVHWAFF. The CDR3 DNA reads as TGTGCCAGCAGGGACGTACACTGGGCTTTCTTT.

This clonotype occurred many times. Here the CDR3 reads CASTPDTSRGYGYTF. CDR3 nucleotides: TGTGCCAGCACCCCTGACACTTCTCGCGGCTATGGCTACACCTTC. The rearrangement links TRBV7-2 to TRBJ1-2; D unresolved. Looked up from germline, CDR1 is SGHTA and CDR2 is FQGNSA. The V gene lost 7 bases and the J gene lost 4 bases, with 19 bases spanning the gap. The CDR3 spans 15 residues.

This clonotype has at least ten counts. The chain has TRBV10-3 and TRBJ1-2; 7 bases map to TRBD1. The V and J ends lost 6 bases and 2 bases, in that order; junction bases with no gene match: 3. Germline CDR1 reads ENHRY; CDR2 reads SYGVKD. The CDR3 is made up of 13 amino acids. In DNA form, the CDR3 reads TGTGCCATCAGCCGGGGACAGAACTATGGCTACACCTTC. Amino acid sequence: CAISRGQNYGYTF.

The chain joins TRBV12-5 to TRBJ2-7; D may be TRBD1 (6 bases). V lost 6 bases and J lost 5, with 14 bases in between. Germline V gene data show CDR1 as LGHNT and CDR2 as FRNRAP. This CDR3 is built from 13 residues. The chain's CDR3 is CASGPGQRNEQYF. The CDR3 nucleotides read TGTGCTAGTGGGCCGGGACAACGAAACGAGCAGTACTTC.

This clonotype was counted a few times. This may stem from a read error, because a much larger clone lies one nucleotide away. The chain recombines TRBV5-1 with TRBJ1-3, with unresolved D. CDR3 length: 15 residues. CDR1 and CDR2 from the germline V gene are SGHRS and YFSETQ. The CDR3: CASSLTGSSGKTIYF. As DNA, the CDR3 is TGCGCCAGCAGCTTGACGGGGTCTTCGGGAAAAACCATATATTTT.